This section outlines one TCR beta chain sequence together with its context. Its cognate antigen is unknown. The junction differs from germline at one of its ends, possibly a read error. Every donor gave 9 to 10 milliliters of peripheral blood. Total RNA, at least 6 micrograms per sample, was extracted from PBMCs. The CDR3 extends over 14 amino acids. The V gene's germline CDR1 is SSHAT and CDR2 FNYEAQ (reference sequence). The sample belongs to a study of blood T cells in healthy people across ages. Study observations and caveats: Per-million-T-cell TCR beta diversity fell roughly linearly with age. Both higher diversity and more naive CD4+ cells marked long-lived donors when set against aged donors.

A second PCR of 7 to 11 cycles used a sample-barcoded 5' primer and a J-beta primer mix. TCRdb re-derived calls from the 5' RACE reads in MiXCR, one entry per CDR3 protein. The sample contains over 1,500,000 distinct CDR3 sequences, 40% to 55% of which appear only once. This TCR derives from a woman aged 40 to 49 in good health. Material for sequencing was blood. This chain joins TRBV7-7 and TRBJ2-5; D not certain. CDR3 coding DNA: TGTGCTAGCAGCCCCCTAGGCCTCGGGGAGACCCAGTACTTC. It translates to CASSPLGLGETQYF.